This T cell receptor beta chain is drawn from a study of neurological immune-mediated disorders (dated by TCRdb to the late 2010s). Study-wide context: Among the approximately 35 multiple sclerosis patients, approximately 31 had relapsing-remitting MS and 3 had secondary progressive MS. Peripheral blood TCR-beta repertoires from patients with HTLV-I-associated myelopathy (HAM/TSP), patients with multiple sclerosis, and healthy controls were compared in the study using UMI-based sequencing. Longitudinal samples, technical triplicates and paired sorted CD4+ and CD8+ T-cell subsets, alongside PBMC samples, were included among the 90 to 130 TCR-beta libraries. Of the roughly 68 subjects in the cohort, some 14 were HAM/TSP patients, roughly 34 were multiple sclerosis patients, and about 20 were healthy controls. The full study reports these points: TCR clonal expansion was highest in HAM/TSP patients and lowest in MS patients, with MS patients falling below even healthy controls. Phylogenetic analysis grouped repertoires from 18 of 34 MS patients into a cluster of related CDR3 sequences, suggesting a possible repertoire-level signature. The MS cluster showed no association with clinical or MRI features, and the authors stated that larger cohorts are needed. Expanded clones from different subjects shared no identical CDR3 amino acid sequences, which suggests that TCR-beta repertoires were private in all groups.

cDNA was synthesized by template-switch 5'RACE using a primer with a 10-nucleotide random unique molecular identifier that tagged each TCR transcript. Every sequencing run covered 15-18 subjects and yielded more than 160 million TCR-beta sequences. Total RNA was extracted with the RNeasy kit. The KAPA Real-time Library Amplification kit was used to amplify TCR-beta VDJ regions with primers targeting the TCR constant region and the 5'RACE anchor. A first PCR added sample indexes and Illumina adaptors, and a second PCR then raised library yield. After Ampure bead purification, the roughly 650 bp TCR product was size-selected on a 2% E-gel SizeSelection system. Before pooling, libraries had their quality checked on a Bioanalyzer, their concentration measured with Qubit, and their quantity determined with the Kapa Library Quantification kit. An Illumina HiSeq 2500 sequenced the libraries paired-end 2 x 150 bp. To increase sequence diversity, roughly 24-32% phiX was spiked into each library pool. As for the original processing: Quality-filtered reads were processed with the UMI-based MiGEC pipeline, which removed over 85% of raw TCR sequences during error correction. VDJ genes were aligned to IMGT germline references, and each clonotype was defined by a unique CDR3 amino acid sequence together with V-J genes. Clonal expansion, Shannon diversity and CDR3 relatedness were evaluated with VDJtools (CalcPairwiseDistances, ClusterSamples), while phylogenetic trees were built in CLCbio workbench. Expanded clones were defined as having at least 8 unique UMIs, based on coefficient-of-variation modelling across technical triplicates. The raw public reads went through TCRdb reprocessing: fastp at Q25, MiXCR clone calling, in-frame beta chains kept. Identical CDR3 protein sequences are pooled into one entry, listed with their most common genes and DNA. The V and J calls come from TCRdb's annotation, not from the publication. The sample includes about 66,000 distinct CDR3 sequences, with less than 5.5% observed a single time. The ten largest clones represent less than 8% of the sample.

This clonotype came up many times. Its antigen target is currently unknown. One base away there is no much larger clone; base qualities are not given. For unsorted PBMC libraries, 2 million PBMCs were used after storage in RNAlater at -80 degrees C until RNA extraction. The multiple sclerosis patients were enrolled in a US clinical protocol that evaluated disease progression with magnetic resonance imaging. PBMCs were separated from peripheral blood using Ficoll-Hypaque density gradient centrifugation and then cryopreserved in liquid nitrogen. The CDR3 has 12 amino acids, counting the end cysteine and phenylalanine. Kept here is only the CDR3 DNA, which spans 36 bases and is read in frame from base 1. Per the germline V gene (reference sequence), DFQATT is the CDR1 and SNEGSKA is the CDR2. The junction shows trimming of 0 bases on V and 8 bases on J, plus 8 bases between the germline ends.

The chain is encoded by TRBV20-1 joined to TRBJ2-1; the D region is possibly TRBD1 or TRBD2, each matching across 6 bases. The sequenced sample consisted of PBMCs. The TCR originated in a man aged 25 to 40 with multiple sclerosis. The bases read TGCAGTGCTAGAGAGGGGGGCCATGAGCAGTTCTTC. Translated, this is CSAREGGHEQFF.